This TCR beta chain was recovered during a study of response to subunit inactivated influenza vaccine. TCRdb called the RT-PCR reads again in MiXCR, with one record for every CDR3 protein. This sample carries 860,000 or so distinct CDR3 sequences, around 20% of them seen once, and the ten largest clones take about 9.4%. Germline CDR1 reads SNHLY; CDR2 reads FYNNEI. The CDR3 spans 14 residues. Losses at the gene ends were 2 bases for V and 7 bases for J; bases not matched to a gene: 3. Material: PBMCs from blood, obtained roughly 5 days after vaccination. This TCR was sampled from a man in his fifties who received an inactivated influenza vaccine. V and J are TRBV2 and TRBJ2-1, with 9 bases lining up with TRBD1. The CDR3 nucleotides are TGTGCCAGCAGTGAAACAGGGGGCTGGAATGAGCAGTTCTTC. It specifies CASSETGGWNEQFF.